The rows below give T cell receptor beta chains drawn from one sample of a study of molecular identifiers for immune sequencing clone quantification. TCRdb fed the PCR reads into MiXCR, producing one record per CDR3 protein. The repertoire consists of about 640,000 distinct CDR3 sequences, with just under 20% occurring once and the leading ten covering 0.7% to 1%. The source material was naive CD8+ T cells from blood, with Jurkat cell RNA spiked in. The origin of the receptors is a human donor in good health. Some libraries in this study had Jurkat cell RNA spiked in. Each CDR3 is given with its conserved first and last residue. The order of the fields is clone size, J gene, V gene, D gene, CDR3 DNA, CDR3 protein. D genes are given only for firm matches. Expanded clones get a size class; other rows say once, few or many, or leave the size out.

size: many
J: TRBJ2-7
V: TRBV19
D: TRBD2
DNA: TGTGCCAGTAGTGTGACTAGCTGGTCCTACGAGCAGTACTTC
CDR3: CASSVTSWSYEQYF

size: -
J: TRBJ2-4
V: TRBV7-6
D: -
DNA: TGTGCCAGCAGCTTAGATCCGGGGAGCTCCTACAATGAGCAGTACTTC
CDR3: CASSLDPGSSYNEQYF

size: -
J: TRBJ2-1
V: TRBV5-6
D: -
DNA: TGTGCCAACAGCTGGGGACTTCCCAATGAGCAGTTCTTC
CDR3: CANSWGLPNEQFF

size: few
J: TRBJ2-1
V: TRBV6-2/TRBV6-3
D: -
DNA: TGTGCCAGCAGTTACGCTTACAATGAGCAGTTCTTC
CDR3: CASSYAYNEQFF

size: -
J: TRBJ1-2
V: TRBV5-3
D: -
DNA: TGTGCCAGCAGCTTGTCGGGGTCAGAGTATGGCTACACCTTC
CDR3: CASSLSGSEYGYTF

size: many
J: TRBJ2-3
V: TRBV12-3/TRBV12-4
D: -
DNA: TGTGCCAGCAGTTTATACCTCTTCCAAGGGGGCACAGATACGCAGTATTTT
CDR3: CASSLYLFQGGTDTQYF

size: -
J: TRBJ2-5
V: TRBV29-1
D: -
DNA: TGCAGCGTTCAGGACGGCAACCGAGAGACCCAGTACTTC
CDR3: CSVQDGNRETQYF

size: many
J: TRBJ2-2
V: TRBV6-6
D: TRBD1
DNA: TGTGCCAGCAGACTTCTGGGACAGGCTAACACCGGGGAGCTGTTTTTT
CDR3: CASRLLGQANTGELFF

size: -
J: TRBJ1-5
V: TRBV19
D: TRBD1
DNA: TGTGCCAGTAGTATGTTGCAGGGGGCAAATCAGCCCCAGCATTTT
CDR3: CASSMLQGANQPQHF

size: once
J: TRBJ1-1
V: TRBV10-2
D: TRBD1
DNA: TGCGCCAGCAGAGCAGGGACAGGGGTCACTGAAGCTTTCTTT
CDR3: CASRAGTGVTEAFF

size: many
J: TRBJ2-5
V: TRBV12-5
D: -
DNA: TGTGCTAGTGGTTTGTCTGGGGGAGAGACCCAGTACTTC
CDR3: CASGLSGGETQYF

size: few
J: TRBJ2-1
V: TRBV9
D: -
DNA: TGTGCCAGCAGCGTAGGAGGAGACTACAATGAGCAGTTCTTC
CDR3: CASSVGGDYNEQFF

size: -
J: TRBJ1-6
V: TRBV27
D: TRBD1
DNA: TGTGCCAGCAGTCCCCTGGGGGACAGGGATTCACCCCTCCACTTT
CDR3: CASSPLGDRDSPLHF

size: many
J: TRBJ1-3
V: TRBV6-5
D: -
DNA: TGTGCCAGCAGTACCGGGACTTTTTTCAGCGGAAACACCATATATTTT
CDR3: CASSTGTFFSGNTIYF

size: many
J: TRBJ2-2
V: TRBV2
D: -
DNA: TGTGCCAGCAGTGTGTACAGGCCAAACGCCGGGGAGCTGTTTTTT
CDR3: CASSVYRPNAGELFF

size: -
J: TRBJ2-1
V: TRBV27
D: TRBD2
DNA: TGTGCCAGCAGTAACCGGGGGGATGAGCAGTTCTTC
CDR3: CASSNRGDEQFF

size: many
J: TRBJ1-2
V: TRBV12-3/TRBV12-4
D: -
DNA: TGTGCCAGCAGTTCCACCGGGACGGCATTCTTCTATGGCTACACCTTC
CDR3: CASSSTGTAFFYGYTF

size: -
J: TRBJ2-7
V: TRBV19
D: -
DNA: TGTGCCAGTAGTGCACTCCTCGCTACTACTACTAGCAAGCAGTACTTC
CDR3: CASSALLATTTSKQYF

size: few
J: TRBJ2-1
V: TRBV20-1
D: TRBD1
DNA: TGCAGTGCTAGTCCCGGACAGGCTACCTACAATGAGCAGTTCTTC
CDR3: CSASPGQATYNEQFF

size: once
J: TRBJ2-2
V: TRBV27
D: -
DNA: TGTGCCAGCAGTTTTACAATGCCTGCGAGCACCGGGGAGCTGTTTTTT
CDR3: CASSFTMPASTGELFF

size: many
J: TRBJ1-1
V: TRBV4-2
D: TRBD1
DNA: TGTGCCAGCAGCCAAGAGACAGGGACTCTGAACACTGAAGCTTTCTTT
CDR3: CASSQETGTLNTEAFF

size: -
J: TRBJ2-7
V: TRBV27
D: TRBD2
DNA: TGTGCCAGCAGCCCCACGTCTGGGGGGGACCCCTACGAGCAGTACTTC
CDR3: CASSPTSGGDPYEQYF

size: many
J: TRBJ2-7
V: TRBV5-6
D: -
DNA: TGTGCCAGCAGCTTGGTAGACAGTCACGAGCAGTACTTC
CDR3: CASSLVDSHEQYF

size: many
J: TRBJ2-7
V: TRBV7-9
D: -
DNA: TGTGCCAGCAGCTCCGGAATATTCGGGGGGCCCTCCTACGAGCAGTACTTC
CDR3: CASSSGIFGGPSYEQYF

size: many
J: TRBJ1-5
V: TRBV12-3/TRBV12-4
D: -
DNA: TGTGCCAGCAGTTCGTGGGACAATAGCAATCAGCCCCAGCATTTT
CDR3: CASSSWDNSNQPQHF

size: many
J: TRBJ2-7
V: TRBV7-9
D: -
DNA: TGTGCCAGCAGCTTAGCCGGGATATACGACGAGCAGTACTTC
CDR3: CASSLAGIYDEQYF

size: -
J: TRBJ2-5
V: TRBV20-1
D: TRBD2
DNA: TGCAGTGCTAGAGTCCGAAGCGGGGTAGGTCAAGAGACCCAGTACTTC
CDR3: CSARVRSGVGQETQYF

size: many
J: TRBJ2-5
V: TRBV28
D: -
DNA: TGTGCCAGCAGTTTAGGACAGTTACAAGAGACCCAGTACTTC
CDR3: CASSLGQLQETQYF

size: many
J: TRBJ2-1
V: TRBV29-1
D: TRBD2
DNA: TGCAGCGTTGATACGGCCGAGGTAGCGGGAGGGGAGTTCTTC
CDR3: CSVDTAEVAGGEFF